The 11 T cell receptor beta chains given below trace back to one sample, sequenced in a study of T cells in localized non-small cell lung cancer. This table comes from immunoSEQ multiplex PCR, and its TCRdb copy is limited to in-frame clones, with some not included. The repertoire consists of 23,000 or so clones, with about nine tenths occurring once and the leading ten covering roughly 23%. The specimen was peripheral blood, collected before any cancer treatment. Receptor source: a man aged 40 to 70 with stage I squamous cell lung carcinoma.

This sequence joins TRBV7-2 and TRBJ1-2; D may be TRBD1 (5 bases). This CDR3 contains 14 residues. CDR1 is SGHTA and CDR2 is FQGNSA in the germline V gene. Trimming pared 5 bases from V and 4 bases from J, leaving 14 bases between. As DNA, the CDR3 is TGTGCCAGCAGCCCTAACTCCAGGGTCTATGGCTACACCTTC. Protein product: CASSPNSRVYGYTF.

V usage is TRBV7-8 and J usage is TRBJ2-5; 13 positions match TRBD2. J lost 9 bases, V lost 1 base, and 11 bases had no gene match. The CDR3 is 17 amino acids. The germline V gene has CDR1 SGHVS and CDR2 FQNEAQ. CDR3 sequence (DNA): TGTGCCAGCAGCTTAGTCGGGGGGACTAGCGGGGCCCTGGCCCAGTACTTC. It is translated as CASSLVGGTSGALAQYF. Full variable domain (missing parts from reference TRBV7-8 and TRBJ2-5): GAGVSQSPRYKVAKRGQDVALRCDPISGHVSLFWYQQALGQGPEFLTYFQNEAQLDKSGLPSDRFFAERPEGSVSTLKIQRTQQEDSAVYLCASSLVGGTSGALAQYFGPGTRLLVL.

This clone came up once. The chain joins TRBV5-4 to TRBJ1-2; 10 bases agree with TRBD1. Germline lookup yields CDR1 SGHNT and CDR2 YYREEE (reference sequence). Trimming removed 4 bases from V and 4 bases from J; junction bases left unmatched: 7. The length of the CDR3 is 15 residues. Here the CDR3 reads CASSGRQGAVYGYTF. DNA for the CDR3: TGTGCCAGCAGCGGGAGACAGGGGGCAGTCTATGGCTACACCTTC.

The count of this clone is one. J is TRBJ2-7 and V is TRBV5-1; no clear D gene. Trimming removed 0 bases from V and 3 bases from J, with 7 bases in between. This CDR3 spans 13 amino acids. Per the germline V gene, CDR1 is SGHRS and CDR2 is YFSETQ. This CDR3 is CASSLGSNYEQYF. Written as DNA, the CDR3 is TGCGCCAGCAGCTTGGGCAGCAACTACGAGCAGTACTTC.

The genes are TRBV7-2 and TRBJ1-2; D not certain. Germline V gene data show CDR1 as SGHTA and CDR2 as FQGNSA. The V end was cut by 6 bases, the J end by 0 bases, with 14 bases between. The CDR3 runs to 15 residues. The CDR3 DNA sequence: TGTGCCAGCAGTGCTTCCCCGGCAACTAACTATGGCTACACCTTC. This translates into CASSASPATNYGYTF.

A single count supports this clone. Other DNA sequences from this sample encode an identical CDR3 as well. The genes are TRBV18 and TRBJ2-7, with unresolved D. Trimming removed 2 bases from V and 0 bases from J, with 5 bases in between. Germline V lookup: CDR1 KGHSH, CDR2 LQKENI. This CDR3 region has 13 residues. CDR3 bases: TGTGCCAGCTCACCAGATAGCTCCTACGAGCAGTACTTC. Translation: CASSPDSSYEQYF.

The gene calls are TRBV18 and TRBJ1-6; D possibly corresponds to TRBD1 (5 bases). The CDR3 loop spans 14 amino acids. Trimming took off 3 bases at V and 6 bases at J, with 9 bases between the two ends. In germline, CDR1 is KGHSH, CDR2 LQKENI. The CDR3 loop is CASSPRQGNSPLHF. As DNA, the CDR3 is TGTGCCAGCTCACCGAGGCAGGGTAATTCACCCCTCCACTTT.

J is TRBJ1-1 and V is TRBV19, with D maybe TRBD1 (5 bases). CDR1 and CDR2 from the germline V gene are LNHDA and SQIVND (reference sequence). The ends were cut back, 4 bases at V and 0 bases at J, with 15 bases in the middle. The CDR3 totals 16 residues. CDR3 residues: CASSTPPGFMNTEAFF. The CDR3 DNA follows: TGTGCCAGTAGTACTCCTCCAGGGTTCATGAACACTGAAGCTTTCTTT.

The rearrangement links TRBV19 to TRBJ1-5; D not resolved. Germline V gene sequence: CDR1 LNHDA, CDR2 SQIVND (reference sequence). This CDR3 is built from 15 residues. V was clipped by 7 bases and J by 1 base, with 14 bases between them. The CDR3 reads CASNPNPTSNQPQHF. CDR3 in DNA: TGTGCCAGTAATCCGAACCCAACGAGCAATCAGCCCCAGCATTTT.

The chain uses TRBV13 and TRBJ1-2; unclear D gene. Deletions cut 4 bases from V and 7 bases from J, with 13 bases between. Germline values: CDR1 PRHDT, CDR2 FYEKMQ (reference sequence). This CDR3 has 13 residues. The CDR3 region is CASSSTQFSGYTF. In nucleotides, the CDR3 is TGTGCCAGCAGCTCGACCCAATTCTCTGGCTACACCTTC.

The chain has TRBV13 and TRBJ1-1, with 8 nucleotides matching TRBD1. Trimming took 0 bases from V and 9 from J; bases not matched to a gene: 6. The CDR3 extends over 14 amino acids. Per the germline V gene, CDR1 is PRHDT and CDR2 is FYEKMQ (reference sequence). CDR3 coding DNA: TGTGCCAGCAGCTTAGGCTCGGGCAGGGGGCAAGCTTTCTTT. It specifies CASSLGSGRGQAFF.